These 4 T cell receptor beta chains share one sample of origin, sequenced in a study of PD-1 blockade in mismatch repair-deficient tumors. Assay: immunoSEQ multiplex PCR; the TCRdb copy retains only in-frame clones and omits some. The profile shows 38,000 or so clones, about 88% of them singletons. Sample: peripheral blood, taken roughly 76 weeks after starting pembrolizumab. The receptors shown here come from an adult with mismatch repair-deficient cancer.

The CDR3: CASSRDRSYNEQFF. In DNA form, the CDR3 reads TGTGCCAGCAGCAGGGACAGGAGCTACAATGAGCAGTTCTTC. This chain joins TRBV11-3 and TRBJ2-1; 8 positions match TRBD1. The ends lost 5 bases at V and 3 bases at J; junction bases unmatched: 3. CDR1 SGHNT and CDR2 YENEEA come from the germline V gene. This CDR3 is 14 amino acids long.

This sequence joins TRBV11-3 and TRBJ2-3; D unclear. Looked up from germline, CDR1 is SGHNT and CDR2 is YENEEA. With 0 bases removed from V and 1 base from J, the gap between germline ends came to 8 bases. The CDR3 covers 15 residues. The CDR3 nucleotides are TGTGCCAGCAGCTTAGACGGGTCAGGCACAGATACGCAGTATTTT. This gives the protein CASSLDGSGTDTQYF.

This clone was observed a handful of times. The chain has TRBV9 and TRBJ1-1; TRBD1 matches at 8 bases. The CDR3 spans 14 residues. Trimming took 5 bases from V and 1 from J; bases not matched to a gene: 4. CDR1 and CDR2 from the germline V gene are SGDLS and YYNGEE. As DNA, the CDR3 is TGTGCCAGCAGTCCCGGGACAGGGAACACTGAAGCTTTCTTT. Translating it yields CASSPGTGNTEAFF.

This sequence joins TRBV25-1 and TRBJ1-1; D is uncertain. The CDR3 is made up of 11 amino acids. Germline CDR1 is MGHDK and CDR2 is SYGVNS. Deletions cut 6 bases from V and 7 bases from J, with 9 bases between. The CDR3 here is CASRLNFEAFF. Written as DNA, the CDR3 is TGTGCCAGCAGACTAAATTTTGAAGCTTTCTTT.